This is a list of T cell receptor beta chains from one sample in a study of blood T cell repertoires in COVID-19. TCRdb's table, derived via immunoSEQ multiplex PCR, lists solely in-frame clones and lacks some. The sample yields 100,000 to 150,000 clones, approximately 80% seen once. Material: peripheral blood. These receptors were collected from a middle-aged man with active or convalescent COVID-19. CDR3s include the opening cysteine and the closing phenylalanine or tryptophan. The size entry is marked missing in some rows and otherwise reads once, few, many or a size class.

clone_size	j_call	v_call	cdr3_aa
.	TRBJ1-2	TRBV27	CASSPGLLDYGYTF
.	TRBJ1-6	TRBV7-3	CASSPTGDDNSPLHF
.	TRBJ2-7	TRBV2	CASSYGSYEQYF
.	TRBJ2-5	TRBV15	CATSRDPTETQYF
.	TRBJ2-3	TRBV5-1	CASSGLAGEDTQYF
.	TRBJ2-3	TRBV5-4	CASSLGRTSGGPDTQYF
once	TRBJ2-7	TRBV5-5	CASSPGGPYEQYF
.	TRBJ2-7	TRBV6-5	CASSYLWQGGEQYF
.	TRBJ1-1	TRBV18	CASSPGAWDTEAFF
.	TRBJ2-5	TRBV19	CASSTVTGERRETQYF
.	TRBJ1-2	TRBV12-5	CASGLGQMGGYTF
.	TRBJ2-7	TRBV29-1	CSVSLAGGRYEQYF
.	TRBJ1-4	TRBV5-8	CASSTQGRLFF
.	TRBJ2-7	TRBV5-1	CASSSPDRTTYEQYF
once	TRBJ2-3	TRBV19	CASSSGADRGLSDTQYF
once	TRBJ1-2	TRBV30	CAWSVQGPGGYTF